Following are 6 T cell receptor beta chains from one sample sequenced in a study of cytomegalovirus exposure and HLA in healthy donors. The PCR was carried out with 60 Vbeta primers and 13 Jbeta primers. Libraries were prepared by immunoSEQ multiplex PCR; TCRdb keeps only in-frame clonotypes and omits some of them. The table shows 140,000 or so clones, with about a tenth occurring only once. The sample consisted of PBMCs. These TCRs come from a male donor in good health and CMV-seronegative.

The gene calls are TRBV29-1 and TRBJ2-5, with 11 bases fitting TRBD1. Germline V gives CDR1 SQVTM, CDR2 ANQGSEA. The CDR3 loop spans 13 amino acids. J was trimmed by 7 bases and V by 6 bases; bases with no gene match: 7. Here the CDR3 DNA reads TGCAGCGTGGGGACAGGGGGGCGAGTGACCCAGTACTTC. Amino acid sequence: CSVGTGGRVTQYF.

The rearrangement links TRBV6-5 to TRBJ2-7, with 8 positions matching TRBD2. The CDR3 is made up of 15 amino acids. V shed 0 bases and J 2 bases; nucleotides not matched to a gene: 3. Germline-derived CDR1 and CDR2 are MNHEY and SVGAGI. The CDR3 here is CASSYSAGGTYEQYF. CDR3 in DNA: TGTGCCAGCAGTTACTCGGCGGGAGGTACCTACGAGCAGTACTTC.

The chain combines TRBV7-3 with TRBJ2-3; 13 bases line up with TRBD2. The junction had 10 bases not matched to a gene; V was cut back by 5 bases and J by 5 bases. Germline V gene sequence: CDR1 SGHTA, CDR2 FQGTGA. The CDR3 totals 17 residues. The CDR3 reads CASSRTSGRIHKDTQYF. For the CDR3, the DNA is TGTGCCAGCAGCCGGACTAGCGGGAGAATCCACAAAGATACGCAGTATTTT.

This clone was recorded a few times. This rearrangement joins TRBV28 to TRBJ1-2, with TRBD1 as a possible D gene (5 bases). Trimming pared 6 bases from V and 8 bases from J, leaving 13 bases between. Germline V gene data show CDR1 as MDHEN and CDR2 as SYDVKM. The CDR3 has 12 residues. CDR3 in amino acids: CASSSQASGYTF. CDR3 DNA: TGTGCCAGCAGCTCACAGGCCTCCGGCTACACCTTC.

The rearrangement joins TRBV5-6 to TRBJ1-2, with D perhaps TRBD1 (6 bases). Trimming removed 5 bases from V and 3 bases from J, with 11 bases in between. The CDR3 has 13 amino acids. The V gene's germline CDR1 is SGHDT and CDR2 YYEEEE. For the CDR3, the DNA is TGTGCCAGCAGGGGGGGGCGTCACTATGGCTACACCTTC. Amino acid sequence: CASRGGRHYGYTF.

This clone was counted only a few times. The J gene is TRBJ2-1, the V gene TRBV18, with TRBD2 matching 14 bases. The germline CDR1 and CDR2 sequences are KGHSH and LQKENI. V was clipped by 5 bases and J by 6 bases; unmatched bases: 9. CDR3 size: 17 residues. CDR3 protein: CASSSGTSGSGLNEQFF. In nucleotides, the CDR3 is TGTGCCAGCTCATCCGGGACTAGCGGGAGCGGTCTCAATGAGCAGTTCTTC.